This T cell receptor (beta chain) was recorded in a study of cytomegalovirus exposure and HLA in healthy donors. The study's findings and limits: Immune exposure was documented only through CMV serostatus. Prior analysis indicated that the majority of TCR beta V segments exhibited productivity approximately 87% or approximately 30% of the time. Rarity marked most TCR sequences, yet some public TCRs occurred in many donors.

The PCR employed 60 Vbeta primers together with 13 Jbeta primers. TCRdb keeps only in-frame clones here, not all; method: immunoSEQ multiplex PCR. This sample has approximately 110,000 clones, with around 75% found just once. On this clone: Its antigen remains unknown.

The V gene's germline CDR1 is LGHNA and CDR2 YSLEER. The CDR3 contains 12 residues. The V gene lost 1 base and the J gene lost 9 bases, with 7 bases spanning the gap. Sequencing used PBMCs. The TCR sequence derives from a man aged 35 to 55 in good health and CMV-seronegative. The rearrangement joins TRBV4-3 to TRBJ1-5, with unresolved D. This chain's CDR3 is CASSQGPGPQHF. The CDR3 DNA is TGCGCCAGCAGCCAAGGTCCGGGGCCCCAGCATTTT.